This T cell receptor (beta chain) was documented in a study of regulatory T cells in long-lasting Graves disease. CDR3 regions were amplified by Arm-PCR using iRepertoire HTBI primers to build TCR beta libraries. TCRdb ran MiXCR on the multiplex PCR reads and lists one entry per CDR3 protein. The data contain about 350,000 distinct CDR3 sequences, over 15% of them singletons. Specified time point: newly diagnosed GD, antithyroid drugs for less than 3 months. RNA from PBMCs was the source of the TCR library. This same sample was also taken into another study, of T cells in Graves' hyperthyroidism and ophthalmopathy. That work states: Among clonotypes expanded in thyroid above 0.001, most were also found in blood. In simple terms, a model built on 13 V-J features told ophthalmopathy apart from stable hyperthyroidism.

The sequence came from a man aged 40-49 years with Graves disease. Sample: peripheral blood mononuclear cells (PBMCs), taken at new diagnosis, from a patient treated with antithyroid drugs.

DNA of the CDR3: TGCGCCAGCAGTGGAGGGGGGCCCCCGAATGAGCAGTTCTTC. Its translation is CASSGGGPPNEQFF. J is TRBJ2-1 and V is TRBV5-1; the D call may be TRBD1 or TRBD2 (6 bases each). Trimming shortened V by 5 bases and J by 7 bases, and 16 bases separated the two germline ends. The germline gives CDR1 SGHRS, CDR2 YFSETQ. The CDR3 has 14 amino acids.